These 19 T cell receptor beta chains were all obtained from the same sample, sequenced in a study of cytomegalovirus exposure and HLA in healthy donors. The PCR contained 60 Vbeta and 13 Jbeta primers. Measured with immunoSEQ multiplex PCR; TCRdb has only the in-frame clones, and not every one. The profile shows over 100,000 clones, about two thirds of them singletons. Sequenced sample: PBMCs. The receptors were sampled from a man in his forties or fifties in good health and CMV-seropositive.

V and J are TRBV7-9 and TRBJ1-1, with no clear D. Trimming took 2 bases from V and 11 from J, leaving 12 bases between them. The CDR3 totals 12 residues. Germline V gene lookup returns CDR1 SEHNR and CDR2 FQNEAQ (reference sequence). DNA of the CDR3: TGTGCCAGCAGCTTATCGATGGGAGTCGCTTTCTTT. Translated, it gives CASSLSMGVAFF.

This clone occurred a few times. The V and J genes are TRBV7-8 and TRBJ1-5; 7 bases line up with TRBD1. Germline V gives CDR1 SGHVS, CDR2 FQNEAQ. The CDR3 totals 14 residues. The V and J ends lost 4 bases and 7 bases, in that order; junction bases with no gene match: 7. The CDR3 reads CASSSTGVGQPQHF. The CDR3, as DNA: TGTGCCAGCAGCTCTACAGGGGTAGGGCAGCCCCAGCATTTT.

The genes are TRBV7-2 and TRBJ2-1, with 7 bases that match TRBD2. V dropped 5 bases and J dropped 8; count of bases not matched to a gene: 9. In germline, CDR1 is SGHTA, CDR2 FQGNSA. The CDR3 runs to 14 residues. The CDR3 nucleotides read TGTGCCAGCAGCCTCCGCGGGAGTTCCTATGAGCAGTTCTTC. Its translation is CASSLRGSSYEQFF.

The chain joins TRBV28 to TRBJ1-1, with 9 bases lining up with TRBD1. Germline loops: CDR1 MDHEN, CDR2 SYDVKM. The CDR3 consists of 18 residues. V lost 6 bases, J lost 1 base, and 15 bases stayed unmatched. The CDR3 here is CASSPGQGQVVRNTEAFF. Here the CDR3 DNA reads TGTGCCAGCAGCCCTGGACAGGGGCAGGTGGTTCGGAACACTGAAGCTTTCTTT.

This chain's CDR3 is CASSFSRGISYEQYF. CDR3 coding DNA: TGTGCCAGCAGCTTCAGCAGGGGAATCTCCTACGAGCAGTACTTC. V and J are TRBV11-2 and TRBJ2-7; D perhaps matches TRBD1 (6 bases). With 3 bases removed from V and 0 bases from J, the gap between germline ends came to 12 bases. Germline CDR1 is SGHAT and CDR2 is FQNNGV. The CDR3 runs to 15 residues.

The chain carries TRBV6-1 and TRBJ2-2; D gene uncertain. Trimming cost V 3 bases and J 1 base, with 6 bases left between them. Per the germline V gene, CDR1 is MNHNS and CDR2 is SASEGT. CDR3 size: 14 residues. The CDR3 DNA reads TGTGCCAGCAGTGACAGGATGAACACCGGGGAGCTGTTTTTT. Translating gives CASSDRMNTGELFF.

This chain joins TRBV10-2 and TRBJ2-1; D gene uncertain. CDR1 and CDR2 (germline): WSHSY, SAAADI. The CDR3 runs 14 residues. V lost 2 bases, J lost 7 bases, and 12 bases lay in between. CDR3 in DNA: TGCGCCAGCAGTGAGGCCCTAGTTAATAATGAGCAGTTCTTC. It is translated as CASSEALVNNEQFF.

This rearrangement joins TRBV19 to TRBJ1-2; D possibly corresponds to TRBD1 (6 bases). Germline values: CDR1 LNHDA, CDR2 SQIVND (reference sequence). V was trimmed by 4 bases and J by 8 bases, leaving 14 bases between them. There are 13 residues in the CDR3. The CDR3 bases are TGTGCCAGTAGTACCTTGACAGGCGTCGGCTACACCTTC. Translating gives CASSTLTGVGYTF.

In DNA, the CDR3 is TGTGCCAGCAGCCAAGTGAAACGGGCCGAGGGTTATACGCAGTATTTT. The encoded protein is CASSQVKRAEGYTQYF. The chain couples TRBV4-2 to TRBJ2-3, with a weak D call TRBD2 (5 bases). This CDR3 has 16 amino acids. V lost 1 base to trimming and J lost 7 bases, with 18 bases between them. Germline-derived CDR1 and CDR2 are LGHNA and YNFKEQ.

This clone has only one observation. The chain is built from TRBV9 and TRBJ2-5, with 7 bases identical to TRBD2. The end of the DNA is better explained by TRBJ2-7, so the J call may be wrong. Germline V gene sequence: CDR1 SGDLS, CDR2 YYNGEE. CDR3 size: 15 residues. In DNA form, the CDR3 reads TGTGCCAGCAGCGTAGGCCTAGCGGAAGCCTACGAGCAGTACTTC. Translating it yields CASSVGLAEAYEQYF.

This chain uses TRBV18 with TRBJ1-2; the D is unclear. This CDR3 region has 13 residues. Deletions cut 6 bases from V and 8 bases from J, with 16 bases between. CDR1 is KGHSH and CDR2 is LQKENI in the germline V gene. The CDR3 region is CASSTGRLEGYTF. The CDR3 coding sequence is TGTGCCAGCTCTACTGGCAGGCTCGAAGGCTACACCTTC.

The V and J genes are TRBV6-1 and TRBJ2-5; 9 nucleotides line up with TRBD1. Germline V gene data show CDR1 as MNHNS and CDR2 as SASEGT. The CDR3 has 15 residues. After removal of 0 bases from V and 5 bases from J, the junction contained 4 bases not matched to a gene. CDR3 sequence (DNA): TGTGCCAGCAGTGAAGCTGGGACAGGGAGGGAGACCCAGTACTTC. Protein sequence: CASSEAGTGRETQYF.

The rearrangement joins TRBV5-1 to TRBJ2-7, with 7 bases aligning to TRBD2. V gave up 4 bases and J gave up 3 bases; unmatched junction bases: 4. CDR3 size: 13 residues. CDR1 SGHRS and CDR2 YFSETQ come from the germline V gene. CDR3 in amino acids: CASSVRGDYEQYF. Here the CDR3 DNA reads TGCGCCAGCAGCGTCCGGGGGGACTACGAGCAGTACTTC.

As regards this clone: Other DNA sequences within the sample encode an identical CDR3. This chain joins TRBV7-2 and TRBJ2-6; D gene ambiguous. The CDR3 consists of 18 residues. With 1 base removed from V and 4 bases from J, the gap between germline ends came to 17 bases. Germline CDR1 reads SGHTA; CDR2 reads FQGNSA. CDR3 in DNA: TGTGCCAGCAGCTTAGTAGCAGCTGCCCGCACGGGGGCCAACGTCCTGACTTTC. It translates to CASSLVAAARTGANVLTF.

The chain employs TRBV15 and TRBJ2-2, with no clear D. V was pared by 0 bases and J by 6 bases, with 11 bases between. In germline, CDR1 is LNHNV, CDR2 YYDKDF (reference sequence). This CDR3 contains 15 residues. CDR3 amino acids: CATSRDGRWSGELFF. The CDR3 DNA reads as TGTGCCACCAGCAGAGATGGCAGATGGTCCGGGGAGCTGTTTTTT.

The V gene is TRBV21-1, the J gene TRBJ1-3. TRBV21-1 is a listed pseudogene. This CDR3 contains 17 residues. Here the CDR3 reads CASSKALDFATVNTIYF. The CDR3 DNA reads TGTGCCAGCAGCAAAGCCCTGGACTTCGCCACTGTAAACACCATATATTTT.

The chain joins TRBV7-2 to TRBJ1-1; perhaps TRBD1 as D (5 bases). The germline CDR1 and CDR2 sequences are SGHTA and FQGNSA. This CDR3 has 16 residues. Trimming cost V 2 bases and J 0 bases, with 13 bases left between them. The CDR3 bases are TGTGCCAGCAGCTTAATGGGGGGGACCTTGAACACTGAAGCTTTCTTT. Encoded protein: CASSLMGGTLNTEAFF.

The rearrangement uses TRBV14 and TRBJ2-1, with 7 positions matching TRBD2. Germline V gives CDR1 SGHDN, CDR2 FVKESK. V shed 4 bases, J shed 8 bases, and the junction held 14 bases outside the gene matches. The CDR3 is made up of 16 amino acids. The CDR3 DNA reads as TGTGCCAGCAGCCGCCTTGGGAGGGAAGGTATGGATGAGCAGTTCTTC. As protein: CASSRLGREGMDEQFF.

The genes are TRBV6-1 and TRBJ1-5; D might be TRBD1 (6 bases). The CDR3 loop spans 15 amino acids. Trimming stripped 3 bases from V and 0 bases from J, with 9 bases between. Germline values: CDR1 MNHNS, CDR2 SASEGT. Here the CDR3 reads CASSEDSYSNQPQHF. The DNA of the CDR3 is TGTGCCAGCAGTGAGGACAGTTATAGCAATCAGCCCCAGCATTTT.